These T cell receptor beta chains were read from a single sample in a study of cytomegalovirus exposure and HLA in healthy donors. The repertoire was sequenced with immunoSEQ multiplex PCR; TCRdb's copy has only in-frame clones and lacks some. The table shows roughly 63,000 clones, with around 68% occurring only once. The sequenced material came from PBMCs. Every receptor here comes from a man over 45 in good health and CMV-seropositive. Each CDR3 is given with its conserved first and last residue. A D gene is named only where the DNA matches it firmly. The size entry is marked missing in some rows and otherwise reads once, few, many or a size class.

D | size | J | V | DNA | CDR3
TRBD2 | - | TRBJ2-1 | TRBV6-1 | TGTGCCAGCAGTGAATTAAGGACTAGGCGCTACAATGAGCAGTTCTTC | CASSELRTRRYNEQFF
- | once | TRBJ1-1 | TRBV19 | TGTGCCAGTAGTACTGCCCCCAGGGGGAACACTGAAGCTTTCTTT | CASSTAPRGNTEAFF
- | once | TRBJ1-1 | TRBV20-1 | TGCAGTCTAATCGTGAACACTGAAGCTTTCTTT | CSLIVNTEAFF
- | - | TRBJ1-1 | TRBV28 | TGTGCCAGCAGTTTCCCTCTTGGACTAGAAGCTTTCTTT | CASSFPLGLEAFF
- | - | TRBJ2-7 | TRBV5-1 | TGCGCCAGCAGCTTGGCCACGGACAAATTCTCCTACGAGCAGTACTTC | CASSLATDKFSYEQYF
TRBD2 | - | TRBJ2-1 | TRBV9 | TGTGCCAGCAGCATCAAAGTGGGGGGGAAGCAGTTCTTC | CASSIKVGGKQFF
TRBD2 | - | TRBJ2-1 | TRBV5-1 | TGCGCCAGCAGCCTTCTAGCCGGGACTAGCGGGATCGCGGGATACAATGAGCAGTTCTTC | CASSLLAGTSGIAGYNEQFF
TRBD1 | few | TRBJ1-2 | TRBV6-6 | TGTGCCAGCAGTTACTCGAACAGGGGAGGCTATGGCTACACCTTC | CASSYSNRGGYGYTF
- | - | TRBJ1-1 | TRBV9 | TGTGCCAGCAGCGTAGCGGACCCGGGAGGCACTGAAGCTTTCTTT | CASSVADPGGTEAFF
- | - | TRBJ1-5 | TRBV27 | TGTGCCAGCAGTTTGTTAGGGGGCAATCAGCCCCAGCATTTT | CASSLLGGNQPQHF
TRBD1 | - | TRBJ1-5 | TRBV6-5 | TGTGCCAGCAGCCCTGCTGGACAGGGTAATCAGCCCCAGCATTTT | CASSPAGQGNQPQHF
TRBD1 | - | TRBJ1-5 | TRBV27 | TGTGCCAGCAGTTTGCGACCGGACAGGGGGCGCGGCAATCAGCCCCAGCATTTT | CASSLRPDRGRGNQPQHF
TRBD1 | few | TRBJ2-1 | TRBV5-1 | TGCGCCAGCAGCACCTCGACAGGACAGGCCTACAATGAGCAGTTCTTC | CASSTSTGQAYNEQFF
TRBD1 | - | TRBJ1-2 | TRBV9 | TGTGCCAGCAGCGCGCGGGACAGCTATGGCTACACCTTC | CASSARDSYGYTF
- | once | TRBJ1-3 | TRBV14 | TGTGCCAGCAGCCAGCTAAGACAACATAACACCATATATTTT | CASSQLRQHNTIYF
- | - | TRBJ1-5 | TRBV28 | TGTGCCACCCAGACCAGGGGCAATCAGCCCCAGCATTTT | CATQTRGNQPQHF
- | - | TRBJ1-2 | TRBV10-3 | TGTGCCATCAGTGCGGGAGTGAGGACCTATGGCTACACCTTC | CAISAGVRTYGYTF
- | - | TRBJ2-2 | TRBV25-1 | TGTGCCAGCAGTGAAGTCCCAGGCCCCACCGGGGAGCTGTTTTTT | CASSEVPGPTGELFF
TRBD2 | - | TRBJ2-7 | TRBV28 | TGTGCCAGCGTGATGGGGGGGAGCTCCTACGAGCAGTACTTC | CASVMGGSSYEQYF
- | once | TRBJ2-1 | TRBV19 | TGTGCCAGTAGTAACCGGGGGACCCTCAATGAGCAGTTCTTC | CASSNRGTLNEQFF
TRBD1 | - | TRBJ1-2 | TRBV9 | TGTGCCAGCAGCATGGGACAGCGGGAGGGCTACACCTTC | CASSMGQREGYTF
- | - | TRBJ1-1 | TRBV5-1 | TGCGCCAGCAGCCCCTACCGGACGGGAAAAGAAGCTTTCTTT | CASSPYRTGKEAFF
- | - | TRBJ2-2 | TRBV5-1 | TGCGCCAGCAGGGGGACTTTTAACACCGGGGAGCTGTTTTTT | CASRGTFNTGELFF
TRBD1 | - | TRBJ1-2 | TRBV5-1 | TGCGCCAGCAGCCGGTTACAGGGGAGAGACCTCTATGGCTACACCTTC | CASSRLQGRDLYGYTF
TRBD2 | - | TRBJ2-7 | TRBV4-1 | TGCGCCAGCAGCCCCTACGCCAGCGGGAGTAAGCTGCTAACGAGCTCCTACGAGCAGTACTTC | CASSPYASGSKLLTSSYEQYF
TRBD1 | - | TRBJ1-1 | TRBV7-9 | TGTGCCAGCAGCTCACGTCTTGGCTCTGGGGGACAGGGGAAAACTGAAGCTTTCTTT | CASSSRLGSGGQGKTEAFF
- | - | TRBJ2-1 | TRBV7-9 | TGTGCCAGCAGCGGAGGGACTCTTTCTTATGAGCAGTTCTTC | CASSGGTLSYEQFF
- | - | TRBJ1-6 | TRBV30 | TGTGCCTGCACATTTTCACCGGGAGGTTATAATTCACCCCTCCACTTT | CACTFSPGGYNSPLHF
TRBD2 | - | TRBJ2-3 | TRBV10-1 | TGCGCCAGCAGTGAGGGACTAGCGGGGAAGCGTACAGATACGCAGTATTTT | CASSEGLAGKRTDTQYF
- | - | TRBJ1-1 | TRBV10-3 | TGTGCCATCAGTGATGGCCAGGGGAACACTGAAGCTTTCTTT | CAISDGQGNTEAFF
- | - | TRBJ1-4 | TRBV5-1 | TGCGCCAGCAGTTCCGGGACTAATGAAAAACTGTTTTTT | CASSSGTNEKLFF